The clone carrying this T cell receptor (beta chain) occurred a few times. The target antigen is unknown. The CDR3 has 12 residues. Germline lookup yields CDR1 GTSNPN and CDR2 SVGIG (reference sequence). J gave up 11 bases and V 0 bases, and 6 bases lay outside the gene matches. CD4+ naive, central memory, regulatory and stem cell-like memory cells were sorted via CD45RO/CCR7/CD25/CD127/CD95/CD27. This sample was included in a study of beta chain features in type 1 diabetes. Study findings and constraints: There was a moderate but significant shortening of TCRB CDR3s in all four CD4+ subsets of Type 1 diabetes patients. cDNA-based reads could over-represent cells with high TCR expression. Any role of HLA type in TCRB rearrangement remained unresolved here.

Sequencing targeted expressed TCRB transcripts, as all isolated RNA had been reverse transcribed. The table came from immunoSEQ multiplex PCR; TCRdb's copy has only in-frame clones and leaves some out. Among hundreds of thousands of clones, about 14% were seen once, and the ten largest hold 6.7%. The V and J genes are TRBV30 and TRBJ1-1; 7 bases align to TRBD1. The clonotype comes from a man aged 25-45 years in good health. Sequencing input: central memory CD4+ T cells from blood. CDR3 region: CAWSVRQGRAFF. CDR3 sequence (DNA): TGTGCCTGGAGTGTACGACAGGGAAGGGCTTTCTTT.